The 26 T cell receptor beta chains below all came from one sample that was sequenced in a study of vaccination effects on CD4 cells after COVID-19. Ahead of sequencing, the ViraFEST assay grew antigen-specific CD4+ T cells using viral peptide pools. CD4+ T cells were isolated after about eleven days of culture. Convalescent patients had PCR-confirmed SARS-CoV-2 infection between March and December 2020. Libraries were prepared by immunoSEQ multiplex PCR; TCRdb keeps only in-frame clonotypes and omits some of them. The sample includes around 40,000 clones, more than 60% of them seen just once. These receptors' targets are unknown. The input for sequencing was CD4+ T cells from PBMCs cultured with a peptide pool, taken before COVID-19 vaccination. The source is a human donor who had a prior SARS-CoV-2 infection.

The rearrangement links TRBV4-3 to TRBJ2-3; 7 nucleotides match TRBD1. Germline CDR1 is LGHNA and CDR2 is YSLEER. The CDR3 is 14 amino acids. The junction had 5 bases not matched to a gene; V was cut back by 5 bases and J by 3 bases. The CDR3 DNA follows: TGCGCCAGCAGCGCACAGGGGAAAACAGATACGCAGTATTTT. Residues: CASSAQGKTDTQYF.

V and J are TRBV5-4 and TRBJ2-3; D unclear. This CDR3 is built from 15 residues. Germline V gene sequence: CDR1 SGHNT, CDR2 YYREEE (reference sequence). V lost 4 bases, J lost 3 bases, and 15 bases lay in between. The CDR3 DNA reads as TGTGCCAGCAGCACTCGTAGGTTCAGGACAGATACGCAGTATTTT. Its protein is CASSTRRFRTDTQYF. Using reference TRBV5-4 and TRBJ2-3 for the parts outside the CDR3, the full variable domain is ETGVTQSPTHLIKTRGQQVTLRCSSQSGHNTVSWYQQALGQGPQFIFQYYREEENGRGNFPPRFSGLQFPNYSSELNVNALELDDSALYLCASSTRRFRTDTQYFGPGTRLTVL.

The rearrangement joins TRBV5-8 to TRBJ2-7, with 11 bases lining up with TRBD2. Per germline, CDR1 SGHTS and CDR2 YDEGEE. CDR3 length: 16 amino acids. V gave up 2 bases and J gave up 3 bases; unmatched junction bases: 7. Written as DNA, the CDR3 is TGTGCCAGCAGCTTCGATCCTAGCGGGAGGTTCTACGAGCAGTACTTC. Translated, it gives CASSFDPSGRFYEQYF. The full variable domain, its missing parts supplied by reference TRBV5-8 and TRBJ2-7, is EAGVTQSPTHLIKTRGQQATLRCSPISGHTSVYWYQQALGLGLQFLLWYDEGEERNRGNFPPRFSGRQFPNYSSELNVNALELEDSALYLCASSFDPSGRFYEQYFGPGTRLTVT.

The chain carries TRBV10-3 and TRBJ1-2; 10 positions agree with TRBD1. Germline lookup yields CDR1 ENHRY and CDR2 SYGVKD. The CDR3 has 14 amino acids. V lost 2 bases to trimming and J lost 8 bases; unmatched junction nucleotides: 5. The CDR3 nucleotides read TGTGCCATCAGTGAGGACAGGGGGCGGGAAGGCTACACCTTC. Protein: CAISEDRGREGYTF.

This clone was observed a handful of times. The V call is TRBV11-3, the J call TRBJ2-7; D gene ambiguous. Germline assignment: CDR1 SGHNT and CDR2 YENEEA. CDR3 size: 12 residues. Trimming removed 2 bases at V and 6 bases at J, with 8 bases between. The DNA for the CDR3 is TGTGCCAGCAGCTTATCTCTCCCCGAGCAGTACTTC. Translated, it gives CASSLSLPEQYF.

J is TRBJ1-6 and V is TRBV5-1; D is ambiguous. V lost 4 bases and J 7 bases, leaving 9 bases between the germline ends. Germline CDR1 and CDR2: SGHRS and YFSETQ. This CDR3 spans 13 amino acids. CDR3 in amino acids: CASSKDGNSPLHF. CDR3 nucleotides: TGCGCCAGCAGCAAGGACGGGAATTCACCCCTCCACTTT. Variable domain in full (rest from reference TRBV5-1 and TRBJ1-6): KAGVTQTPRYLIKTRGQQVTLSCSPISGHRSVSWYQQTPGQGLQFLFEYFSETQRNKGNFPGRFSGRQFSNSRSEMNVSTLELGDSALYLCASSKDGNSPLHFGNGTRLTVT.

V usage is TRBV30 and J usage is TRBJ1-4; TRBD1 might be the D (5 bases). CDR3 length: 13 amino acids. V was pared by 1 base and J by 7 bases, with 10 bases between. Per germline, CDR1 GTSNPN and CDR2 SVGIG (reference sequence). The CDR3 DNA sequence: TGTGCCTGGAGTGGGGCAGGGAGTGAAAAACTGTTTTTT. Its translation is CAWSGAGSEKLFF.

This clone occurred a few times. The V and J genes are TRBV28 and TRBJ1-5; D ambiguous. V gave up 9 bases and J gave up 2 bases, with 26 bases separating them. The CDR3 length is 18 residues. Germline V gives CDR1 MDHEN, CDR2 SYDVKM. The DNA of the CDR3 is TGTGCCAGTAACCCGTCCACGACTTCTCATAGGGGCAATCAGCCCCAGCATTTT. Protein: CASNPSTTSHRGNQPQHF.

The chain combines TRBV30 with TRBJ2-5; perhaps TRBD2 as D (6 bases). Germline CDR1 reads GTSNPN; CDR2 reads SVGIG (reference sequence). Trimming removed 1 base at V and 5 bases at J, with 14 bases between. The CDR3 covers 14 residues. In DNA, the CDR3 is TGTGCCTGGAGTGCCGTACTAGCAAGGGAGACCCAGTACTTC. The encoded protein is CAWSAVLARETQYF.

This clone was seen a few times. The rearrangement uses TRBV6-2 or TRBV6-3 and TRBJ2-6, with D possibly being TRBD1 or TRBD2 (5 bases each). The germline V gene encodes CDR1 MNHEY and CDR2 SVGEGT. The CDR3 has 17 amino acids. The V and J ends lost 5 bases and 0 bases respectively, with 14 bases between them. The DNA for the CDR3 is TGTGCCAGCAGTACCCGGGGACGAAACTCTGGGGCCAACGTCCTGACTTTC. Translating gives CASSTRGRNSGANVLTF.

This chain links TRBV7-3 with TRBJ2-6; 7 bases fit TRBD2. The CDR3 runs to 17 residues. Trimming removed 5 bases from V and 0 bases from J; junction bases left unmatched: 7. Germline CDR1 reads SGHTA; CDR2 reads FQGTGA. The CDR3 DNA is TGTGCCAGCAGCGGGGGGGGACTCAGCTCTGGGGCCAACGTCCTGACTTTC. This sequence encodes CASSGGGLSSGANVLTF.

The V gene is TRBV2, the J gene TRBJ2-1; TRBD2 aligns across 8 bases. CDR1 and CDR2 (germline): SNHLY, FYNNEI. The junction had 10 bases not matched to a gene; V was cut back by 6 bases and J by 15 bases. The CDR3 has 12 amino acids. The CDR3 loop is CASSQRGGIRFF. In DNA form, the CDR3 reads TGTGCCAGCAGCCAACGCGGGGGGATCCGGTTCTTC.

The rearrangement links TRBV28 to TRBJ2-7; D may be TRBD2 (5 bases). The CDR3 spans 16 residues. V shed 5 bases and J shed 3 bases, with 20 bases lying between them. The germline V gene encodes CDR1 MDHEN and CDR2 SYDVKM. The CDR3 DNA sequence: TGTGCCAGCAGTACCCCCGCCGGGCCGCGGGTCTACGAGCAGTACTTC. Translating it yields CASSTPAGPRVYEQYF.

This chain joins TRBV2 and TRBJ2-2; D ambiguous. Deletions cut 10 bases from V and 1 base from J, with 13 bases between. Germline V CDR1 and CDR2: SNHLY, FYNNEI. CDR3 size: 14 residues. The CDR3 nucleotides read TGTGCCACTCGTAAAGGCGGGAACACCGGGGAGCTGTTTTTT. Amino acids: CATRKGGNTGELFF.

The V call is TRBV5-6, the J call TRBJ1-6, with D perhaps matching TRBD1 (5 bases). The length of the CDR3 is 16 residues. Trimming left V 2 bases short and J 5 bases short, with 14 bases between. Germline CDR1 SGHDT, CDR2 YYEEEE. CDR3 in DNA: TGTGCCAGCAGCTTAGGCCCGGGACGGCATAATTCACCCCTCCACTTT. Protein product: CASSLGPGRHNSPLHF.

This sequence joins TRBV30 and TRBJ2-1; a possible D gene is TRBD2 (7 bases). Trimming left V 4 bases short and J 0 bases short, with 22 bases between. Germline CDR1 is GTSNPN and CDR2 is SVGIG (reference sequence). This CDR3 region has 18 residues. CDR3 sequence (DNA): TGTGCCTGGATCTCCCGGGGGGCGGGTCAGGGCTCCTACAATGAGCAGTTCTTC. Protein product: CAWISRGAGQGSYNEQFF.

This clone came up a few times. J is TRBJ2-5 and V is TRBV5-6; TRBD2 matches at 15 bases. CDR1 is SGHDT, CDR2 YYEEEE, per germline. The CDR3 has 17 amino acids. Trimming took 4 bases from V and 2 from J; bases not matched to a gene: 6. CDR3 residues: CASSHGLAGGPQETQYF. DNA of the CDR3: TGTGCCAGCAGCCATGGACTAGCGGGAGGGCCTCAAGAGACCCAGTACTTC. The full variable domain, its missing parts supplied by reference TRBV5-6 and TRBJ2-5, is DAGVTQSPTHLIKTRGQQVTLRCSPKSGHDTVSWYQQALGQGPQFIFQYYEEEERQRGNFPDRFSGHQFPNYSSELNVNALLLGDSALYLCASSHGLAGGPQETQYFGPGTRLLVL.

The chain employs TRBV19 and TRBJ1-2, with TRBD1 as a possible D gene (6 bases). This CDR3 is built from 14 residues. V was pared by 5 bases and J by 3 bases, with 13 bases between. From germline, CDR1 is LNHDA and CDR2 SQIVND (reference sequence). The CDR3 coding sequence is TGTGCCAGTAGTCTCGGGACACCGTACTATGGCTACACCTTC. Its translation is CASSLGTPYYGYTF.

This chain joins TRBV3-1 (or the pseudogene TRBV3-2) and TRBJ1-1, with no clear D. Trimming stripped 0 bases from V and 8 bases from J, with 16 bases between. Germline V CDR1 and CDR2: LGHDT, YNNKEL (reference sequence). CDR3 length: 15 amino acids. The CDR3 DNA is TGTGCCAGCAGCCAAGATTTCACCGAATGGGCCGAAGCTTTCTTT. Amino acids: CASSQDFTEWAEAFF.

The chain combines TRBV30 with TRBJ2-1; TRBD2 agrees at 7 bases. CDR1 and CDR2 from the germline V gene are GTSNPN and SVGIG (reference sequence). V lost 2 bases to trimming and J lost 11 bases; unmatched junction nucleotides: 15. The CDR3 is made up of 15 amino acids. DNA of the CDR3: TGTGCCTGGAGTTCAAAATCCGGGACTACCACAAAGCAGTTCTTC. Translated, it gives CAWSSKSGTTTKQFF.

The V call is TRBV7-2, the J call TRBJ1-5; D remains unclear. The CDR3 loop spans 15 amino acids. CDR1 is SGHTA, CDR2 FQGNSA, per germline. V lost 1 base and J 6 bases, leaving 13 bases between the germline ends. CDR3 in amino acids: CASSLVGPGGQPQHF. The CDR3 DNA follows: TGTGCCAGCAGCTTAGTAGGGCCCGGAGGTCAGCCCCAGCATTTT. The full variable domain, completed using reference TRBV7-2 and TRBJ1-5, is GAGVSQSPSNKVTEKGKDVELRCDPISGHTALYWYRQSLGQGLEFLIYFQGNSAPDKSGLPSDRFSAERTGGSVSTLTIQRTQQEDSAVYLCASSLVGPGGQPQHFGDGTRLSIL.

This clone was detected only a few times. The chain couples TRBV28 to TRBJ1-1; unclear D gene. This CDR3 is 13 amino acids long. The V gene's germline CDR1 is MDHEN and CDR2 SYDVKM. Between the trimmed V and J ends, which lost 2 bases and 7 bases, there was a span of 11 bases. The DNA of the CDR3 is TGTGCCAGCAGTTTAGTTTTTCCATTTGAAGCTTTCTTT. Protein sequence: CASSLVFPFEAFF.

This clone came up a few times. The genes are TRBV9 and TRBJ2-5; D gene ambiguous. Germline assignment: CDR1 SGDLS and CDR2 YYNGEE. Deletions cut 2 bases from V and 7 bases from J, with 18 bases between. The CDR3 has 15 amino acids. The CDR3 DNA follows: TGTGCCAGCAGCGTTTTGTCAGAGTCGGCAGGGACCCAGTACTTC. Translating it yields CASSVLSESAGTQYF.

A few counts support this clone. The gene calls are TRBV5-1 and TRBJ2-2; D perhaps matches TRBD2 (6 bases). V lost 0 bases and J lost 4, with 10 bases in between. Germline CDR1 SGHRS, CDR2 YFSETQ. The CDR3 is 15 residues long. The CDR3 DNA reads TGCGCCAGCAGCTTGGTGGAGGGAAGCACCGGGGAGCTGTTTTTT. It translates to CASSLVEGSTGELFF.

The chain combines TRBV11-3 with TRBJ2-7, with D possibly matching TRBD1 (7 bases). V dropped 8 bases and J dropped 1 base, with 18 bases sitting between them. Germline CDR1 is SGHNT and CDR2 is YENEEA. The CDR3 spans 15 residues. The CDR3 sequence is CASGGGGTDSYEQYF. CDR3 DNA: TGTGCCAGCGGAGGTGGGGGGACAGATTCCTACGAGCAGTACTTC.

The V call is TRBV2, the J call TRBJ2-5, with D possibly being TRBD1 (6 bases). The germline V gene encodes CDR1 SNHLY and CDR2 FYNNEI. The CDR3 has 14 amino acids. The germline V and J ends were trimmed by 7 bases and 4 bases, with 16 bases remaining between them. CDR3 amino acids: CASTMNRVAETQYF. CDR3 sequence (DNA): TGTGCCAGCACCATGAACAGGGTAGCAGAGACCCAGTACTTC.